This passage covers 27 T cell receptor beta chains from one sample sequenced in a study of shared clonotypes between healthy human individuals. CD45RO-negative cells were positively selected for CCR7, leaving out terminally differentiated effector memory CD45RA+ cells. The data were produced by immunoSEQ multiplex PCR, yet TCRdb's version contains in-frame clones alone and is incomplete. The sample yields 1.5 million to 2.5 million clones, just under 95% seen once. The sequenced material came from naive CD8+ T cells sorted from blood. All receptors come from a man aged 18 to 29 in good health.

V and J are TRBV18 and TRBJ2-2; D is unclear. Trimming removed 2 bases from V and 0 bases from J, with 10 bases in between. The CDR3 consists of 16 residues. Germline values: CDR1 KGHSH, CDR2 LQKENI. The DNA for the CDR3 is TGTGCCAGCTCACCAACCGTGGCCGCGAACACCGGGGAGCTGTTTTTT. Its translation: CASSPTVAANTGELFF.

The gene calls are TRBV6-5 and TRBJ1-1, with D maybe TRBD1 (5 bases). The V gene's germline CDR1 is MNHEY and CDR2 SVGAGI. The CDR3 has 15 residues. The V and J ends lost 0 bases and 4 bases respectively, with 12 bases between them. In DNA, the CDR3 is TGTGCCAGCAGTTACTCGTTGGGGGGAGGCACTGAAGCTTTCTTT. Encoded protein: CASSYSLGGGTEAFF.

The chain couples TRBV4-1 to TRBJ2-1; 7 bases fit TRBD1. This CDR3 is 15 amino acids long. V was pared by 0 bases and J by 3 bases, with 2 bases of the junction left unmatched. CDR1 MGHRA and CDR2 YSYEKL come from the germline V gene. CDR3: CASSQESGGYNEQFF. For the CDR3, the DNA is TGCGCCAGCAGCCAAGAGTCAGGGGGCTACAATGAGCAGTTCTTC.

The V call is TRBV2, the J call TRBJ2-2; 7 nucleotides align to TRBD2. The length of the CDR3 is 16 residues. Germline trimming cut 6 bases from V and 7 bases from J; bases unmatched to any gene: 14. CDR1 is SNHLY and CDR2 is FYNNEI in the germline V gene. CDR3 coding DNA: TGTGCCAGCAGGGAAACTAGCGCGCGGTTCGACGGGGAGCTGTTTTTT. This translates into CASRETSARFDGELFF.

This clone was observed once. The chain links TRBV6-1 to TRBJ2-2; 12 bases are a match to TRBD2. The CDR3 sequence is 18 residues long. The V segment lost 4 bases and the J segment 3 bases; nucleotides outside the gene matches: 9. The germline V gene has CDR1 MNHNS and CDR2 SASEGT. CDR3 sequence (DNA): TGTGCCAGCAGTGCCGGGACTAGCGGGTTTCGTTACACCGGGGAGCTGTTTTTT. Translation: CASSAGTSGFRYTGELFF.

V gene TRBV6-5 combines with J gene TRBJ2-7, with 8 positions matching TRBD2. Per germline, CDR1 MNHEY and CDR2 SVGAGI. This CDR3 is built from 14 residues. The V segment lost 6 bases and the J segment 5 bases; nucleotides outside the gene matches: 9. CDR3 sequence reads: CASSLAGGEDEQYF. In DNA form, the CDR3 reads TGTGCCAGCAGCCTCGCCGGGGGGGAGGACGAGCAGTACTTC.

J is TRBJ2-6 and V is TRBV27, with D hard to call. The CDR3 contains 16 residues. V was pared by 5 bases and J by 2 bases, with 13 bases between. Germline CDR1 is MNHEY and CDR2 is SMNVEV (reference sequence). This CDR3 is CASSPQTVAGANVLTF. The CDR3 coding sequence is TGTGCCAGCAGTCCCCAAACGGTCGCTGGGGCCAACGTCCTGACTTTC.

The chain uses TRBV15 and TRBJ1-2, with 8 bases lining up with TRBD1. The CDR3 covers 15 residues. The V gene's germline CDR1 is LNHNV and CDR2 YYDKDF (reference sequence). Losses at the gene ends were 1 base for V and 3 bases for J; bases not matched to a gene: 4. CDR3 sequence (DNA): TGTGCCACCAGCAGAGGAACACAGGGGGACTATGGCTACACCTTC. Residues: CATSRGTQGDYGYTF. Full variable domain (missing parts from reference TRBV15 and TRBJ1-2): DAMVIQNPRYQVTQFGKPVTLSCSQTLNHNVMYWYQQKSSQAPKLLFHYYDKDFNNEADTPDNFQSRRPNTSFCFLDIRSPGLGDTAMYLCATSRGTQGDYGYTFGSGTRLTVV.

This chain connects TRBV7-9 to TRBJ1-2, with 8 bases aligning to TRBD1. V lost 5 bases and J lost 4; bases outside the gene matches: 6. The CDR3 contains 14 residues. Looked up from germline, CDR1 is SEHNR and CDR2 is FQNEAQ (reference sequence). DNA of the CDR3: TGTGCCAGCAGCGCCTCCACAGGGGGCTATGGCTACACCTTC. This codes for CASSASTGGYGYTF.

The V and J genes are TRBV5-4 and TRBJ1-1; a weak D match, TRBD1 (5 bases). Trimming took off 1 base at V and 3 bases at J, with 7 bases between the two ends. Per the germline V gene, CDR1 is SGHNT and CDR2 is YYREEE (reference sequence). There are 13 residues in the CDR3. CDR3 DNA: TGTGCCAGCAGCTTGCTACAGGACACTGAAGCTTTCTTT. This codes for CASSLLQDTEAFF.

The rearrangement joins TRBV5-1 to TRBJ1-1, with D possibly being TRBD1 (6 bases). The V end was cut by 1 base, the J end by 1 base, with 14 bases between. This CDR3 region has 16 residues. The germline CDR1 and CDR2 sequences are SGHRS and YFSETQ. The chain's CDR3 is CASSLWAGERNTEAFF. CDR3 nucleotides: TGCGCCAGCAGCTTGTGGGCAGGGGAGAGGAACACTGAAGCTTTCTTT. Together with reference TRBV5-1 and TRBJ1-1, the CDR3 gives the full variable domain: KAGVTQTPRYLIKTRGQQVTLSCSPISGHRSVSWYQQTPGQGLQFLFEYFSETQRNKGNFPGRFSGRQFSNSRSEMNVSTLELGDSALYLCASSLWAGERNTEAFFGQGTRLTVV.

This clone was detected only once. The gene calls are TRBV2 and TRBJ2-7, with D tentatively TRBD1 or TRBD2 (5 bases each). The CDR3 is 15 residues long. Trimming took off 0 bases at V and 7 bases at J, with 16 bases between the two ends. Germline assignment: CDR1 SNHLY and CDR2 FYNNEI. CDR3 sequence reads: CASSEAGQPPGEQYF. The CDR3 region has the DNA TGTGCCAGCAGTGAAGCGGGGCAGCCTCCGGGGGAGCAGTACTTC.

In its sample, this clone was seen once. The chain is built from TRBV9 and TRBJ2-7, with 9 bases fitting TRBD1. The CDR3 has 16 residues. Germline-derived CDR1 and CDR2 are SGDLS and YYNGEE. J was trimmed by 5 bases and V by 0 bases; bases with no gene match: 9. The CDR3 protein is CASSVAGTGLQDEQYF. The DNA of the CDR3 is TGTGCCAGCAGCGTAGCTGGGACAGGGCTACAGGACGAGCAGTACTTC. Combining the CDR3 with reference TRBV9 and TRBJ2-7 gives the whole variable domain DSGVTQTPKHLITATGQRVTLRCSPRSGDLSVYWYQQSLDQGLQFLIQYYNGEERAKGNILERFSAQQFPDLHSELNLSSLELGDSALYFCASSVAGTGLQDEQYFGPGTRLTVT.

The chain couples TRBV13 to TRBJ2-7; a weak D match, TRBD2 (6 bases). V shed 1 base and J shed 4 bases, with 11 bases lying between them. The V gene's germline CDR1 is PRHDT and CDR2 FYEKMQ (reference sequence). The CDR3 length is 14 residues. The CDR3 DNA reads as TGTGCCAGCAGCTTAGCGCTAGCGAGTTACGAGCAGTACTTC. Translating it yields CASSLALASYEQYF.

This chain connects TRBV28 to TRBJ2-4, with 11 bases identical to TRBD1. The CDR3 is 14 residues long. V shed 5 bases and J 7 bases; nucleotides not matched to a gene: 4. Germline values: CDR1 MDHEN, CDR2 SYDVKM. For the CDR3, the DNA is TGTGCCAGCAGTCCCGGGACAGGGGGGAACATTCAGTACTTC. Protein: CASSPGTGGNIQYF.

The CDR3 region has the DNA TGTGCCAGCAGTGTAAGACAGGGGGCAGCGGAAAAACTGTTTTTT. Protein sequence: CASSVRQGAAEKLFF. The chain is built from TRBV13 and TRBJ1-4; 10 bases agree with TRBD1. V shed 6 bases, J shed 8 bases, and the junction held 9 bases outside the gene matches. There are 15 residues in the CDR3. Germline values: CDR1 PRHDT, CDR2 FYEKMQ (reference sequence).

CDR3: CASSVVGPGELFF. CDR3 DNA: TGTGCCAGCAGCGTAGTAGGGCCCGGGGAGCTGTTTTTT. The chain is built from TRBV9 and TRBJ2-2; no firm D call. In germline, CDR1 is SGDLS, CDR2 YYNGEE. V dropped 0 bases and J dropped 6 bases, with 6 bases sitting between them. This CDR3 contains 13 residues.

For this clone: The sample has other DNA sequences that encode this CDR3 too. The rearrangement joins TRBV11-2 to TRBJ2-7, with 8 positions matching TRBD2. This CDR3 has 14 amino acids. Per the germline V gene, CDR1 is SGHAT and CDR2 is FQNNGV. V shed 1 base, J shed 2 bases, and the junction held 1 base outside the gene matches. CDR3 sequence: CASSLGGLAYEQYF. The CDR3 nucleotides read TGTGCCAGCAGCTTAGGGGGACTAGCCTACGAGCAGTACTTC.

This CDR3 reads CASDLDATNEKLFF. Here the CDR3 DNA reads TGTGCCAGCGACCTAGATGCAACTAATGAAAAACTGTTTTTT. The V call is TRBV6-5, the J call TRBJ1-4, with D hard to call. Between the trimmed V and J ends, which lost 8 bases and 0 bases, there was a span of 10 bases. This CDR3 spans 14 amino acids. Germline-derived CDR1 and CDR2 are MNHEY and SVGAGI.

This chain uses TRBV4-1 with TRBJ1-5, with D possibly TRBD1 on 6 matching bases. In germline, CDR1 is MGHRA, CDR2 YSYEKL. This CDR3 spans 13 amino acids. Trimming took 6 bases from V and 7 from J, leaving 13 bases between them. In DNA, the CDR3 is TGCGCCAGCAGACCTACAGGGCCCCAGCCCCAGCATTTT. The encoded protein is CASRPTGPQPQHF.

For this clone: The same CDR3 also results from other DNA sequences found in this sample. The chain links TRBV9 to TRBJ2-7; either TRBD1 or TRBD2 may fit D (6 bases each). The V and J ends lost 3 bases and 7 bases respectively, with 14 bases between them. The CDR3 contains 13 residues. Germline loops: CDR1 SGDLS, CDR2 YYNGEE. CDR3 DNA: TGTGCCAGCAGCGGGACCGGGGGCGGTGAGCAGTACTTC. Protein sequence: CASSGTGGGEQYF. Full variable domain (outside the CDR3, taken from reference TRBV9 and TRBJ2-7): DSGVTQTPKHLITATGQRVTLRCSPRSGDLSVYWYQQSLDQGLQFLIQYYNGEERAKGNILERFSAQQFPDLHSELNLSSLELGDSALYFCASSGTGGGEQYFGPGTRLTVT.

The chain links TRBV9 to TRBJ2-7; D is unresolved. The germline V gene encodes CDR1 SGDLS and CDR2 YYNGEE. CDR3 length: 15 residues. V was shortened by 2 bases and J by 3 bases, with 15 bases between the two germline ends. This CDR3 reads CASSVSPSPNYEQYF. CDR3 bases: TGTGCCAGCAGCGTGTCCCCCAGCCCCAACTACGAGCAGTACTTC.

Of note for this clone: This CDR3 is missing its conserved last phenylalanine or tryptophan, likely due to a read error. The limits of the CDR3 on the DNA are not certain, so only TCRdb's listed CDR3 is given. The rearrangement joins TRBV5-4 to TRBJ1-2. The germline V gene encodes CDR1 SGHNT and CDR2 YYREEE (reference sequence). Termini included, the CDR3 measures 12 amino acids. CDR3 amino acids: CASSLGSQGLEY.

This rearrangement joins TRBV7-2 to TRBJ2-3; the match to TRBD2 covers 9 bases. This CDR3 has 17 amino acids. Germline-derived CDR1 and CDR2 are SGHTA and FQGNSA. The ends lost 5 bases at V and 2 bases at J; junction bases unmatched: 11. CDR3 protein: CASSHPLAGAYTDTQYF. In DNA, the CDR3 is TGTGCCAGCAGCCACCCATTAGCGGGAGCATACACAGATACGCAGTATTTT.

The chain is built from TRBV6-5 and TRBJ2-1; 7 positions agree with TRBD2. The CDR3 has 13 amino acids. Losses at the gene ends were 6 bases for V and 4 bases for J; bases not matched to a gene: 3. Germline assignment: CDR1 MNHEY and CDR2 SVGAGI. CDR3 protein: CASSWGGYNEQFF. The CDR3 nucleotides read TGTGCCAGCAGCTGGGGGGGTTACAATGAGCAGTTCTTC.

The chain's CDR3 is CASSVGVSGQDTQYF. The CDR3 DNA sequence: TGTGCCAGCAGCGTAGGGGTTAGCGGACAGGATACGCAGTATTTT. The genes are TRBV9 and TRBJ2-3; D possibly matches TRBD1 or TRBD2 (6 bases each). The CDR3 totals 15 residues. Trimming left V 0 bases short and J 6 bases short, with 14 bases between. Germline CDR1 is SGDLS and CDR2 is YYNGEE.

V and J are TRBV4-3 and TRBJ2-2; 9 nucleotides line up with TRBD1. The germline V gene has CDR1 LGHNA and CDR2 YSLEER. V was pared by 2 bases and J by 4 bases, with 2 bases of the junction left unmatched. The CDR3 covers 15 residues. CDR3 residues: CASSQPTGGTGELFF. The CDR3 region has the DNA TGCGCCAGCAGCCAACCGACAGGGGGCACCGGGGAGCTGTTTTTT.